This entry lists 3 T cell receptor beta chains sequenced from one sample in a study of T cell responses to AZD1222 COVID-19 vaccine. Using immunoSEQ multiplex PCR, the repertoire was profiled, and TCRdb retains in-frame clones only, with some absent. In the table there are under 200,000 clones, 92% of which are singletons. The sample here was peripheral blood, taken 28 days after the second AZD1222 dose. These receptor sequences come from an adult who received the AZD1222 COVID-19 vaccine.

The rearrangement uses TRBV28 and TRBJ1-2; D call uncertain. V was shortened by 3 bases and J by 8 bases, with 7 bases between the two germline ends. The CDR3 contains 11 residues. The V gene's germline CDR1 is MDHEN and CDR2 SYDVKM. CDR3 sequence (DNA): TGTGCCAGCAGTTTTTACGCCGGCTACACCTTC. It yields the protein CASSFYAGYTF.

Details on this clone: One junction end does not reproduce the germline sequence, and a read error may be involved. The J gene is TRBJ2-3, the V gene TRBV6-4; D may be TRBD1 or TRBD2 (5 bases each). This CDR3 is 16 amino acids long. From germline, CDR1 is MRHNA and CDR2 SNTAGT. The CDR3 DNA sequence: TGTGCCAGCAGTAACTCCTCGGGGCATCACACAGATACGCAGTATTTT. Residues: CASSNSSGHHTDTQYF.

This clone was seen once. The rearrangement uses TRBV18 and TRBJ1-5; 9 nucleotides agree with TRBD1. The V segment lost 3 bases and the J segment 1 base; nucleotides outside the gene matches: 4. This CDR3 has 16 amino acids. CDR1 KGHSH and CDR2 LQKENI come from the germline V gene. As DNA, the CDR3 is TGTGCCAGCTCACCCGGACAGGGGCCAAGCAATCAGCCCCAGCATTTT. Residues: CASSPGQGPSNQPQHF.